This TCR beta chain was documented in a study of blood T cell repertoires in COVID-19. Study as a whole: COVID-19 samples, acute and convalescent, were from the United States, Italy and Spain.

Trimming shortened V by 3 bases and J by 4 bases, and 19 bases separated the two germline ends. Germline CDR1 and CDR2: MGHRA and YSYEKL. The length of the CDR3 is 16 residues. Per the study methods: Amplification of reference gene primers was used by the study to estimate nucleated cell counts. Only in-frame clones appear in the TCRdb table, and some are missing; sequencing was by immunoSEQ multiplex PCR. D and trimming were read from the DNA, whereas the V and J calls and clone size are those reported in that table. Of roughly 85,000 clones in the sample, 70% to 90% are singletons; the top ten hold around 26%.

The gene calls are TRBV4-1 and TRBJ2-7; perhaps TRBD2 as D (5 bases). Sequencing was done on a sample of peripheral blood. This TCR was recovered from a man aged 45-65 years with active or convalescent COVID-19. This chain's CDR3 is CASSQSFGLSPYEQYF. CDR3 nucleotides: TGCGCCAGCAGCCAGTCGTTTGGACTGTCACCATACGAGCAGTACTTC.